This T cell receptor (beta chain) came from a study of T cells in Graves' hyperthyroidism and ophthalmopathy. Findings and limits, study-wide: Within blood appeared most thyroid clonotypes that had expanded above 0.001.

Germline V gene sequence: CDR1 MNHEY, CDR2 SVGEGT. The CDR3 spans 18 residues. V lost 5 bases and J lost 0; bases outside the gene matches: 9. This clonotype was picked up many times. Its specificity is unknown. Over 18 months, lack of ophthalmopathy progression marked Graves' hyperthyroidism as stable. Hyperthyroidism, newly diagnosed and lasting under 2 months, affected patients aged 18 to 65. The source material, RNA transcripts, was used to amplify TCR beta CDR3 regions. HTBI primers were the set used in a first-round RT-PCR of the TCR CDR3. TCRdb re-called the multiplex PCR reads with MiXCR, one entry per CDR3 protein. Altogether approximately 610,000 distinct CDR3 sequences are present, over 15% being singletons, with the ten largest covering about 18%.

The sequence was collected from a woman younger than 30 with Graves' hyperthyroidism. The V and J genes are TRBV6-2 or TRBV6-3 and TRBJ2-2, with 10 bases matching TRBD2. Material for sequencing was blood. CDR3 DNA sequence: TGTGCCAGCAGTCCTACAGGCCTAGCGGGGGCGAACACCGGGGAGCTGTTTTTT. Translating it yields CASSPTGLAGANTGELFF.